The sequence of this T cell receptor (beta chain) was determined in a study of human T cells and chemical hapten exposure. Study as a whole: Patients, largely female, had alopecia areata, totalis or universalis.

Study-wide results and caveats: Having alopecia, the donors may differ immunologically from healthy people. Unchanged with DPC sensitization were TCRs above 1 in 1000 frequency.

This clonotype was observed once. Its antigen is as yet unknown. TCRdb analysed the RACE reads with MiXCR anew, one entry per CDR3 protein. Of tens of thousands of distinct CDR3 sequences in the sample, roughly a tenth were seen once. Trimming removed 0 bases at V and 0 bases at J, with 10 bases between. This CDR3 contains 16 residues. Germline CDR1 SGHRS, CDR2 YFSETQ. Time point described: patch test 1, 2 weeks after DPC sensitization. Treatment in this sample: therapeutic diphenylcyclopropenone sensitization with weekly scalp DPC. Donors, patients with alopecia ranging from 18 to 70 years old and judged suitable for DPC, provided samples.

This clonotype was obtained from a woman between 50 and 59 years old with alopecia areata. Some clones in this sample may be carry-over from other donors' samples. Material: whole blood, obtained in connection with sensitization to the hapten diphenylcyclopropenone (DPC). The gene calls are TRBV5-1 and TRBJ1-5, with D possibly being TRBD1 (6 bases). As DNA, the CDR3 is TGCGCCAGCAGCTTGGCCCCAGGGGATAGCAATCAGCCCCAGCATTTT. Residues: CASSLAPGDSNQPQHF.